This T cell receptor (beta chain) appears in the sequencing data of a study of T cell repertoires in cytomegalovirus infection. This clonotype was observed a few times. One entry per CDR3 protein results from TCRdb running MiXCR on the reads. The sample yields approximately 160,000 distinct CDR3 sequences, 15% to 20% seen once. The germline V gene encodes CDR1 SGHTA and CDR2 FQGNSA. Trimming removed 6 bases at V and 5 bases at J, with 6 bases between. This CDR3 comprises 11 residues. This TCR derives from a human donor in good health (CMV status not recorded). Some clones in this sample may be carry-over from other donors' samples. J is TRBJ2-3 and V is TRBV7-2; maybe TRBD2 (5 bases). Sequencing was carried out using CD8+ T cells from PBMCs. The DNA of the CDR3 is TGTGCCAGCAGAGAGGGAGATACGCAGTATTTT. This translates into CASREGDTQYF.